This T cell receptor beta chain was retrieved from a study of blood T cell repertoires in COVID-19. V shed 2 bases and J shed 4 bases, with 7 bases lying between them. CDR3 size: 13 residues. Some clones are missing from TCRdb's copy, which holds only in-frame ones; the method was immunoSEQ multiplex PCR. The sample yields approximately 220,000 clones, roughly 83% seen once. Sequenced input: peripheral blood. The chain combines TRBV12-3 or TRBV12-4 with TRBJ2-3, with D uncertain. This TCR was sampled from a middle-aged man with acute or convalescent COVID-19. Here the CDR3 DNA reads TGTGCCAGCAGTTTACGTCAGGCAGATACGCAGTATTTT. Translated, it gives CASSLRQADTQYF.